This T cell receptor beta chain comes out of a study of blood T cells in healthy people across ages. Study-level points and caveats: Diversity was higher, and naive CD4+ cells more numerous, in long-lived donors than in aged donors. A strong correlation was seen between TCR beta diversity and naive T cell percentage.

This clonotype has just one count. The antigen is not known. The V gene's germline CDR1 is SGHRS and CDR2 YFSETQ. The CDR3 sequence is 14 residues long. V was shortened by 4 bases and J by 3 bases, with 12 bases between the two germline ends. Primers used in a second PCR of about 6 to 11 cycles were a sample-barcoded 5' primer and a J-beta primer mix. TCRdb itself ran the 5' RACE reads through MiXCR, one entry per CDR3 protein. Among roughly 1,000,000 distinct CDR3 sequences listed, approximately 25% were seen once. Separately, the same data were catalogued under a study of T cells of mothers and their children. This second report adds: Versus unrelated pairs, overlap was slightly higher in related mother-child pairs, without reaching significance.

The sample taken for sequencing was blood. The TCR comes from a girl aged 2 to 10 in good health. The chain combines TRBV5-1 with TRBJ2-3, with unresolved D. CDR3 in DNA: TGCGCCAGCAGCCCCAAGAGTTTTACAGATACGCAGTATTTT. Translated: CASSPKSFTDTQYF.